The clone carrying this T cell receptor beta chain was picked up one time. The CDR3 runs to 12 residues. The germline V gene encodes CDR1 SGHKS and CDR2 YYEKEE (reference sequence). V lost 4 bases and J 2 bases, leaving 3 bases between the germline ends. This sample is part of a study of blood T cell repertoires in COVID-19. Study context: From the United States, Italy and Spain came samples of acute and convalescent COVID-19. T cells, B-cell-depleted T cells, or PBMCs supplied cDNA or gDNA.

Under the authors' procedure: Estimates of nucleated cell counts were drawn from the amplification of reference gene primers. Libraries were prepared by immunoSEQ multiplex PCR; TCRdb keeps only in-frame clonotypes and omits some of them. That table gives V, J and clone size, and the DNA gave D and trimming. The sample consists of 250,000 or so clones, roughly 88% of them appearing once. The clonotype was recovered from a man at least 80 years old with acute or convalescent COVID-19. The gene calls are TRBV5-5 and TRBJ2-2; unclear D gene. The sample was peripheral blood. The CDR3 bases are TGTGCCAGCAGCCCAAACACCGGGGAGCTGTTTTTT. Translation: CASSPNTGELFF.